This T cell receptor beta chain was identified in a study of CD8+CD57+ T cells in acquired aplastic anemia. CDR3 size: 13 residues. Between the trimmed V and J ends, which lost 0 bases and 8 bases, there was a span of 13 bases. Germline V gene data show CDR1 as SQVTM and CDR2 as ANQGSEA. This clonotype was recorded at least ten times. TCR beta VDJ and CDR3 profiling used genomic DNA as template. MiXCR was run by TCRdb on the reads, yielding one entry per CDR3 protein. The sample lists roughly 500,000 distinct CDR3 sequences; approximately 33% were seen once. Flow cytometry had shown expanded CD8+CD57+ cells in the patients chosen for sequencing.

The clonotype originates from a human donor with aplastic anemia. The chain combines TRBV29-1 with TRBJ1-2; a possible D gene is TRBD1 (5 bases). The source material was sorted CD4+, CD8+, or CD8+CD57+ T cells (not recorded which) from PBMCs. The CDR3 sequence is CSVEDPSGVGYTF. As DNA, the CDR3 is TGCAGCGTTGAAGATCCCTCGGGGGTCGGCTACACCTTC.